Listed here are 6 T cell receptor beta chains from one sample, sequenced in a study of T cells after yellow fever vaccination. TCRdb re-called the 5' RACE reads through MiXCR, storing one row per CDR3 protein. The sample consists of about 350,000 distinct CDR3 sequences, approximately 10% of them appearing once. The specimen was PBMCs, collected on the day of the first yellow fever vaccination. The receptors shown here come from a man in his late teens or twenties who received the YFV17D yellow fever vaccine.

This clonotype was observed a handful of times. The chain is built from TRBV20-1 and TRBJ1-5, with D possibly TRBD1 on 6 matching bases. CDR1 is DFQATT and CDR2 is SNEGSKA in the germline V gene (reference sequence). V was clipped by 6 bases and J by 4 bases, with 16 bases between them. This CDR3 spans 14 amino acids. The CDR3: CSAKSGAPNQPQHF. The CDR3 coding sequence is TGCAGTGCCAAATCAGGGGCTCCGAATCAGCCCCAGCATTTT.

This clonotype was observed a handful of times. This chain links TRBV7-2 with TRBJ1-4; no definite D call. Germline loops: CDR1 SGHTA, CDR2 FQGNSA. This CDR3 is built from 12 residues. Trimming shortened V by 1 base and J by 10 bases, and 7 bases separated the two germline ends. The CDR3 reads CASSLDVGKLFF. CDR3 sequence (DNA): TGTGCCAGCAGCTTAGATGTTGGAAAACTGTTTTTT.

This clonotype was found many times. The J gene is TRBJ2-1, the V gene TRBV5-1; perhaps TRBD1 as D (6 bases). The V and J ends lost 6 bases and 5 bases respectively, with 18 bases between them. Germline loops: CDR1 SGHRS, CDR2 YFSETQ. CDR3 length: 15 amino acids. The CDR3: CASIDQGRGNNEQFF. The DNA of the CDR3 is TGCGCCAGCATAGATCAGGGGAGAGGTAACAATGAGCAGTTCTTC.

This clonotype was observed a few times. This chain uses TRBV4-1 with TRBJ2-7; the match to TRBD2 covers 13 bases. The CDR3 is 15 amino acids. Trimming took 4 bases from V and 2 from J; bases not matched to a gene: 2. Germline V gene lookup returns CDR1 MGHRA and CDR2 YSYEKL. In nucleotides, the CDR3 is TGCGCCAGCAGCCGGGGGACTAGCGGGGCCTACGAGCAGTACTTC. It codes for CASSRGTSGAYEQYF.

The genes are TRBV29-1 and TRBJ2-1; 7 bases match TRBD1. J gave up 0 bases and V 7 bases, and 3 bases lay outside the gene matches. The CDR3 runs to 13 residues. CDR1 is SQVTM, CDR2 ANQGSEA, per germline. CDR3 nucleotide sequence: TGCAGCGCTGACAGGGTCTCCTACAATGAGCAGTTCTTC. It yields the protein CSADRVSYNEQFF.

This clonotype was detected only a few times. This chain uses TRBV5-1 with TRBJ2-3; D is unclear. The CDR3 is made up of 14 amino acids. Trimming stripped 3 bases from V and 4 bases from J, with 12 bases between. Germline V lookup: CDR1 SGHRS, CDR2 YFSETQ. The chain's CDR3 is CASSSRPLADTQYF. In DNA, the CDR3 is TGCGCCAGCAGCTCCCGACCTCTGGCAGATACGCAGTATTTT.